This T cell receptor (beta chain) was profiled in a study of OX40 agonist ivuxolimab in advanced cancers. Study information: Patients assigned to dose escalation were diagnosed with hepatocellular carcinoma, melanoma, renal cell or head and neck cancer. Study-level findings and limits: Clonal expansion was seen in CD4+ and CD8+ blood T cells by week 6 at 0.1 to 3.0 mg/kg.

The cohort excluded patients with autoimmune disease history or systemic immunosuppression. In the case of this clone: Its antigen is undetermined.

CDR1 and CDR2 (germline): SGHRS, YFSETQ. This CDR3 contains 14 residues. V was cut by 4 bases and J by 10 bases, with 15 bases left in between. The assay was immunoSEQ multiplex PCR, and TCRdb's table has in-frame clones only and misses some. The sample gives approximately 9,300 clones, around 90% of which show up once; roughly 12% is in the top ten. V and J are TRBV5-1 and TRBJ1-6, with D possibly TRBD1 on 5 matching bases. The sequencing here drew on CD4+ or CD8+ T cells sorted from blood, taken in a trial of the OX40 agonist ivuxolimab. The sequence was obtained from an adult with an advanced solid tumor such as melanoma, head and neck, liver or kidney cancer. CDR3 sequence (DNA): TGCGCCAGCAGCAGCGAGGGGCCGGGGTCACCCCTCCACTTT. It is translated as CASSSEGPGSPLHF. The full variable domain, rest sourced from reference TRBV5-1 and TRBJ1-6, is KAGVTQTPRYLIKTRGQQVTLSCSPISGHRSVSWYQQTPGQGLQFLFEYFSETQRNKGNFPGRFSGRQFSNSRSEMNVSTLELGDSALYLCASSSEGPGSPLHFGNGTRLTVT.